What follows are 27 T cell receptor beta chains derived from one specimen sequenced in a study of blood T cell repertoires in COVID-19. Sequenced by immunoSEQ multiplex PCR; TCRdb stores in-frame clones only, minus some. The data contain some 140,000 clones, 70% to 85% of them singletons. The sequenced sample was peripheral blood. The receptors derive from a man aged 55 to 70 who had recovered from COVID-19.

This chain links TRBV5-1 with TRBJ2-5; 9 bases align to TRBD1. Germline CDR1 is SGHRS and CDR2 is YFSETQ. V dropped 2 bases and J dropped 4; count of bases not matched to a gene: 3. The CDR3 spans 14 residues. CDR3 amino acids: CASSFYRGRETQYF. CDR3 DNA: TGCGCCAGCAGCTTTTACAGGGGGCGAGAGACCCAGTACTTC.

V and J are TRBV24-1 and TRBJ2-3, with TRBD1 matching 8 bases. Germline CDR1 and CDR2: KGHDR and SFDVKD. There are 15 residues in the CDR3. After removal of 4 bases from V and 1 base from J, the junction contained 3 bases not matched to a gene. CDR3 coding DNA: TGTGCCACCAGTGACCAGGGACAGGGCACAGATACGCAGTATTTT. Translated: CATSDQGQGTDTQYF.

V gene TRBV9 combines with J gene TRBJ1-2; the match to TRBD1 covers 7 bases. Trimming cost V 0 bases and J 10 bases; bases outside gene matches: 9. The germline gives CDR1 SGDLS, CDR2 YYNGEE. The CDR3 runs 14 residues. CDR3 protein: CASSVGRQGWPYTF. The CDR3, as DNA: TGTGCCAGCAGCGTAGGGCGACAGGGATGGCCCTACACCTTC. Full variable domain (rest looked up from reference TRBV9 and TRBJ1-2): DSGVTQTPKHLITATGQRVTLRCSPRSGDLSVYWYQQSLDQGLQFLIQYYNGEERAKGNILERFSAQQFPDLHSELNLSSLELGDSALYFCASSVGRQGWPYTFGSGTRLTVV.

The chain joins TRBV29-1 to TRBJ1-1; D gene uncertain. V lost 0 bases to trimming and J lost 9 bases, with 11 bases between them. CDR1 is SQVTM and CDR2 is ANQGSEA in the germline V gene. The CDR3 loop spans 12 amino acids. CDR3 in amino acids: CSVEDSPRQAFF. CDR3 bases: TGCAGCGTTGAAGATTCTCCGCGGCAAGCTTTCTTT.

The chain carries TRBV5-4 and TRBJ2-2; 11 bases match TRBD1. V was pared by 6 bases and J by 7 bases, with 11 bases of the junction left unmatched. Germline CDR1 reads SGHNT; CDR2 reads YYREEE (reference sequence). This CDR3 has 16 amino acids. The CDR3 protein is CASINGGQGARGELFF. The CDR3 bases are TGTGCCAGCATCAATGGCGGACAGGGGGCTCGCGGGGAGCTGTTTTTT.

The rearrangement joins TRBV7-8 to TRBJ2-7, with D perhaps TRBD2 (6 bases). The V end was cut by 2 bases, the J end by 0 bases, with 11 bases between. This CDR3 region has 15 residues. Germline loops: CDR1 SGHVS, CDR2 FQNEAQ. The CDR3: CASSLSAGNSYEQYF. DNA of the CDR3: TGTGCCAGCAGCTTATCAGCGGGTAACTCCTACGAGCAGTACTTC.

The V and J genes are TRBV6-2 or TRBV6-3 and TRBJ2-3; 10 bases fit TRBD1. Trimming cost V 5 bases and J 7 bases; bases outside gene matches: 9. The V gene's germline CDR1 is MNHEY and CDR2 SVGEGT. The CDR3 extends over 15 amino acids. The CDR3 DNA reads TGTGCCAGCAGTCCCGGGACAGGGGTTGGACATACGCAGTATTTT. Protein product: CASSPGTGVGHTQYF.

This clone was seen once. The chain is built from TRBV27 and TRBJ1-1, with 9 bases identical to TRBD1. The CDR3 length is 14 residues. Germline trimming cut 3 bases from V and 3 bases from J; bases unmatched to any gene: 2. Per germline, CDR1 MNHEY and CDR2 SMNVEV (reference sequence). CDR3 DNA: TGTGCCAGCAGTTTTCGGACAGGGGACACTGAAGCTTTCTTT. This translates into CASSFRTGDTEAFF.

The CDR3 coding sequence is TGTGCCAGCTCGTGGAACAGGGAGAGCTACGAGCAGTACTTC. Translating it yields CASSWNRESYEQYF. The V call is TRBV18, the J call TRBJ2-7; possible D gene TRBD1, 6 bases. The CDR3 sequence is 14 residues long. The V end lost 6 bases, the J end lost 3 bases, and 15 bases lay between the germline ends. In germline, CDR1 is KGHSH, CDR2 LQKENI.

The genes are TRBV4-3 and TRBJ2-5; 13 bases are a match to TRBD2. From germline, CDR1 is LGHNA and CDR2 YSLEER. This CDR3 has 18 residues. With 2 bases clipped from V and 4 bases from J, the junction kept 10 bases outside the gene matches. CDR3: CASSQTTSGGAFGETQYF. As DNA, the CDR3 is TGCGCCAGCAGCCAAACCACTAGCGGGGGGGCCTTCGGAGAGACCCAGTACTTC.

This clone was seen a few times. The rearrangement links TRBV6-1 to TRBJ1-6, with D possibly matching TRBD1 (6 bases). Trimming cost V 3 bases and J 6 bases, with 12 bases left between them. CDR3 length: 15 residues. CDR1 is MNHNS and CDR2 is SASEGT in the germline V gene. The CDR3 bases are TGTGCCAGCAGTGACGGGACATCTGGTAATTCACCCCTCCACTTT. This translates into CASSDGTSGNSPLHF.

This chain connects TRBV30 to TRBJ1-5; 8 bases line up with TRBD1. The CDR3 sequence is 14 residues long. V was clipped by 5 bases and J by 4 bases; unmatched bases: 7. Germline CDR1 reads GTSNPN; CDR2 reads SVGIG (reference sequence). The CDR3 sequence is CAWSEGQGNQPQHF. DNA for the CDR3: TGTGCCTGGTCCGAAGGACAGGGAAATCAGCCCCAGCATTTT.

The chain is built from TRBV4-2 and TRBJ1-1; TRBD1 aligns across 9 bases. Germline V lookup: CDR1 LGHNA, CDR2 YNFKEQ. This CDR3 comprises 15 residues. V dropped 1 base and J dropped 5; count of bases not matched to a gene: 5. The CDR3 sequence: CASSQGPGTGTEAFF. For the CDR3, the DNA is TGTGCCAGCAGCCAAGGCCCCGGGACAGGGACTGAAGCTTTCTTT.

The chain uses TRBV28 and TRBJ1-3, with unresolved D. V lost 8 bases and J lost 0, with 11 bases in between. The CDR3 runs 14 residues. Germline assignment: CDR1 MDHEN and CDR2 SYDVKM. The CDR3 nucleotides read TGTGCCAGCCTAGAGAGCCTCTCTGGAAACACCATATATTTT. Its protein product is CASLESLSGNTIYF.

The rearrangement uses TRBV5-6 and TRBJ2-5; 9 bases are a match to TRBD2. This CDR3 contains 16 residues. The V gene end was trimmed by 4 bases and the J gene end by 2 bases; junction bases not matched to a gene: 9. Germline assignment: CDR1 SGHDT and CDR2 YYEEEE. CDR3 sequence: CASSASLAGPQETQYF. DNA of the CDR3: TGTGCCAGCAGCGCTAGCCTAGCGGGGCCTCAAGAGACCCAGTACTTC.

CDR3 residues: CASSPASGRAVDTQYF. The DNA of the CDR3 is TGTGCCAGCAGCCCAGCTAGCGGGAGGGCCGTAGATACGCAGTATTTT. The chain links TRBV4-2 to TRBJ2-3; 12 positions agree with TRBD2. The CDR3 loop spans 16 amino acids. Germline CDR1 is LGHNA and CDR2 is YNFKEQ. Trimming at V came to 4 bases and at J to 5 bases, leaving 7 bases not matched to a gene.

This clone showed up just a few times. The V call is TRBV10-3, the J call TRBJ2-5; D not resolved. This CDR3 is built from 12 residues. V lost 2 bases to trimming and J lost 5 bases, with 6 bases between them. Germline CDR1 reads ENHRY; CDR2 reads SYGVKD. The CDR3 DNA reads as TGTGCCATCAGTGAGCTCGGTGAGACCCAGTACTTC. Encoded protein: CAISELGETQYF.

This chain uses TRBV30 with TRBJ1-6, with TRBD1 as a possible D gene (6 bases). Trimming removed 3 bases at V and 7 bases at J, with 16 bases between. Germline V gives CDR1 GTSNPN, CDR2 SVGIG (reference sequence). This CDR3 is 15 amino acids long. The CDR3 sequence: CAWSPAGAWNSPLHF. CDR3 bases: TGTGCCTGGAGCCCAGCGGGGGCTTGGAATTCACCCCTCCACTTT.

V gene TRBV27 combines with J gene TRBJ2-7; 8 nucleotides match TRBD2. The CDR3 spans 15 residues. The germline V gene has CDR1 MNHEY and CDR2 SMNVEV (reference sequence). Trimming removed 5 bases from V and 4 bases from J; junction bases left unmatched: 10. The CDR3 is CASSPSGGQSYEQYF. The CDR3 DNA reads TGTGCCAGCAGTCCATCGGGGGGGCAGTCATACGAGCAGTACTTC.

This clone has only one observation. The gene calls are TRBV6-6 and TRBJ2-1; 11 bases map to TRBD2. This CDR3 contains 14 residues. The V and J ends lost 7 bases and 5 bases, in that order; junction bases with no gene match: 4. Germline values: CDR1 MNHNY, CDR2 SVGAGI (reference sequence). The CDR3 sequence: CASIGSGRDNEQFF. The DNA for the CDR3 is TGTGCCAGCATTGGTAGCGGGAGGGACAATGAGCAGTTCTTC.

The chain recombines TRBV25-1 with TRBJ1-2, with no clear D. The V gene's germline CDR1 is MGHDK and CDR2 SYGVNS. The CDR3 spans 14 residues. V was pared by 1 base and J by 5 bases, with 11 bases between. The CDR3 loop is CASSESGEWYGYTF. The CDR3 DNA reads as TGTGCCAGCAGTGAATCCGGGGAATGGTATGGCTACACCTTC.

The gene calls are TRBV9 and TRBJ2-3, with 7 bases aligning to TRBD2. CDR3 length: 15 residues. The V gene end was trimmed by 6 bases and the J gene end by 3 bases; junction bases not matched to a gene: 10. Germline V gene data show CDR1 as SGDLS and CDR2 as YYNGEE. CDR3: CASTAGRARTDTQYF. DNA of the CDR3: TGTGCCAGCACCGCTGGGAGGGCTCGGACAGATACGCAGTATTTT.

The rearrangement uses TRBV2 and TRBJ1-5; 7 bases are shared with TRBD1. The germline V gene encodes CDR1 SNHLY and CDR2 FYNNEI. CDR3 length: 14 amino acids. V shed 2 bases, J shed 6 bases, and the junction held 4 bases outside the gene matches. The chain's CDR3 is CASSENRGGQPQHF. CDR3 in DNA: TGTGCCAGCAGTGAAAACAGGGGAGGTCAGCCCCAGCATTTT.

The chain is built from TRBV6-1 and TRBJ1-3; D remains ambiguous. Germline V lookup: CDR1 MNHNS, CDR2 SASEGT. The CDR3 contains 15 residues. Deletions cut 3 bases from V and 0 bases from J, with 9 bases between. The CDR3 region has the DNA TGTGCCAGCAGTGATCCACGGTACTCTGGAAACACCATATATTTT. It specifies CASSDPRYSGNTIYF.

This clone has at least ten counts. The chain recombines TRBV7-2 with TRBJ2-3; no clear D. The length of the CDR3 is 13 residues. V shed 6 bases and J shed 6 bases, with 13 bases lying between them. Germline loops: CDR1 SGHTA, CDR2 FQGNSA. CDR3 loop: CASRPITPDTQYF. In DNA, the CDR3 is TGTGCCAGCAGGCCGATAACACCGGATACGCAGTATTTT.

The V call is TRBV6-5, the J call TRBJ1-6; 7 bases are a match to TRBD1. V gave up 7 bases and J gave up 8 bases; unmatched junction bases: 8. Per germline, CDR1 MNHEY and CDR2 SVGAGI. CDR3 length: 14 residues. The chain's CDR3 is CASTTGQTDSPLHF. For the CDR3, the DNA is TGTGCCAGCACTACGGGACAGACAGATTCACCCCTCCACTTT.

This sequence joins TRBV28 and TRBJ1-1; no definite D call. The CDR3 length is 12 residues. Germline CDR1 and CDR2: MDHEN and SYDVKM. V was shortened by 2 bases and J by 4 bases, with 5 bases between the two germline ends. CDR3 loop: CASSLPSTEAFF. CDR3 nucleotides: TGTGCCAGCAGTTTACCTAGCACTGAAGCTTTCTTT. The entire variable domain, with the rest obtained from reference TRBV28 and TRBJ1-1, is as follows: DVKVTQSSRYLVKRTGEKVFLECVQDMDHENMFWYRQDPGLGLRLIYFSYDVKMKEKGDIPEGYSVSREKKERFSLILESASTNQTSMYLCASSLPSTEAFFGQGTRLTVV.